This T cell receptor beta chain was sequenced for a study of type 1 regulatory T cells. For the study at large: T-allo10 is an in vitro-generated, Tr1-enriched CD4 T cell product specific for alloantigen.

Trimming shortened V by 0 bases and J by 7 bases, and 18 bases separated the two germline ends. The germline CDR1 and CDR2 sequences are LGHNA and YNFKEQ. The CDR3 runs 16 residues. Study conclusions and caveats: Type 1 regulatory T cells had a more restricted TCR repertoire than non-type 1 regulatory T cells.

One entry per CDR3 protein results from TCRdb running MiXCR on the reads. The table shows 55,000 to 65,000 distinct CDR3 sequences, with approximately 60% occurring only once. Note on this clonotype: Its specificity is not known.

This TCR was sampled from a human donor in good health. V and J are TRBV4-2 and TRBJ2-5; D is possibly TRBD1 or TRBD2 (5 bases each). The sample consisted of cultured non-Tr1 T cells, either the whole culture or a sorted T cell fraction (not recorded which). CDR3 amino acids: CASSQDGGGTKGTQYF. As DNA, the CDR3 is TGTGCCAGCAGCCAAGATGGGGGTGGAACCAAAGGGACCCAGTACTTC.